The 15 T cell receptor beta chains in this list originate from one sample, sequenced in a study of Ad26.COV2.S vaccination and SARS-CoV-2 variants. Stated treatment: 15 to 20 received Ad26.COV2.S at low or high dose, single or two shots; about 5 received placebo; per-sample allocation not given. Samples were taken on day 63 after the first vaccine or placebo injection. The method was immunoSEQ multiplex PCR; TCRdb's version includes in-frame clones alone and lacks a portion of them. The sample yields over 400,000 clones, roughly nine tenths seen once. The source material was peripheral blood, sampled in a trial of Ad26.COV2.S vaccine versus placebo. Every receptor here comes from a person between 18 and 65 years old who received the Ad26.COV2.S COVID-19 vaccine or a placebo.

V and J are TRBV14 and TRBJ1-2, with D uncertain. Per germline, CDR1 SGHDN and CDR2 FVKESK. There are 13 residues in the CDR3. Trimming shortened V by 2 bases and J by 1 base, and 5 bases separated the two germline ends. The CDR3 DNA sequence: TGTGCCAGCAGCCAAAATATTAACTATGGCTACACCTTC. Amino acid sequence: CASSQNINYGYTF.

V is TRBV7-8 and J is TRBJ2-3; D remains ambiguous. The CDR3 has 14 amino acids. The V gene lost 3 bases and the J gene lost 1 base, with 8 bases spanning the gap. Per germline, CDR1 SGHVS and CDR2 FQNEAQ. CDR3 sequence reads: CASSFISGTDTQYF. In DNA form, the CDR3 reads TGTGCCAGCAGCTTCATTTCAGGCACAGATACGCAGTATTTT.

The chain links TRBV6-1 to TRBJ2-5; the match to TRBD2 covers 10 bases. The CDR3 contains 14 residues. V lost 7 bases to trimming and J lost 2 bases; unmatched junction nucleotides: 4. Per germline, CDR1 MNHNS and CDR2 SASEGT. CDR3 sequence (DNA): TGTGCCAGCAAGCGGGGGGGACAGCAAGAGACCCAGTACTTC. Protein product: CASKRGGQQETQYF.

This chain uses TRBV5-4 with TRBJ1-3, with D perhaps matching TRBD1 (5 bases). Germline loops: CDR1 SGHNT, CDR2 YYREEE (reference sequence). CDR3 length equals 17 residues. V was shortened by 4 bases and J by 0 bases, with 17 bases between the two germline ends. The CDR3 loop reads CASSGRDGTYSGNTIYF. The CDR3 DNA reads TGTGCCAGCAGCGGACGGGACGGAACCTACTCTGGAAACACCATATATTTT.

In this sample, this clone turned up once. V and J are TRBV14 and TRBJ2-1; 9 bases line up with TRBD2. CDR3 size: 14 residues. Trimming at V came to 3 bases and at J to 8 bases, leaving 5 bases not matched to a gene. From germline, CDR1 is SGHDN and CDR2 FVKESK. Written as DNA, the CDR3 is TGTGCCAGCAGCCAGCTAGCGGGGTGGGATGAGCAGTTCTTC. Translating gives CASSQLAGWDEQFF.

The gene calls are TRBV28 and TRBJ1-2; the D is unclear. Germline V CDR1 and CDR2: MDHEN, SYDVKM. CDR3 length: 12 amino acids. V was shortened by 7 bases and J by 4 bases, with 10 bases between the two germline ends. CDR3 in amino acids: CASTSRGYGYTF. DNA for the CDR3: TGTGCCAGCACCTCTCGGGGCTATGGCTACACCTTC.

As DNA, the CDR3 is TGTGCCAGCAGCTTGTATGGGGGCGCGAGCTCCTATAATTCACCCCTCCACTTT. Its translation: CASSLYGGASSYNSPLHF. V usage is TRBV5-6 and J usage is TRBJ1-6, with D possibly being TRBD1 (6 bases). Trimming took 1 base from V and 0 from J, leaving 14 bases between them. The germline V gene has CDR1 SGHDT and CDR2 YYEEEE. This CDR3 is 18 amino acids long.

The chain combines TRBV19 with TRBJ1-2; D is possibly TRBD1 (5 bases). The germline V gene encodes CDR1 LNHDA and CDR2 SQIVND (reference sequence). Trimming stripped 2 bases from V and 2 bases from J, with 12 bases between. The CDR3 length is 15 residues. The CDR3 is CASSIWGRANYGYTF. The CDR3 coding sequence is TGTGCCAGTAGTATATGGGGCAGGGCCAACTATGGCTACACCTTC.

The rearrangement links TRBV11-2 to TRBJ2-7; D could derive from TRBD1 or TRBD2 (6 bases each). Trimming took off 5 bases at V and 3 bases at J, with 14 bases between the two ends. The germline V gene has CDR1 SGHAT and CDR2 FQNNGV. The CDR3 is 14 amino acids. CDR3 nucleotides: TGTGCCAGCAGCGAGGGGGGCCTTTACTACGAGCAGTACTTC. Amino acid sequence: CASSEGGLYYEQYF. The variable domain in full, with the rest retrieved from reference TRBV11-2 and TRBJ2-7, is EAGVAQSPRYKIIEKRQSVAFWCNPISGHATLYWYQQILGQGPKLLIQFQNNGVVDDSQLPKDRFSAERLKGVDSTLKIQPAKLEDSAVYLCASSEGGLYYEQYFGPGTRLTVT.

The V gene is TRBV13, the J gene TRBJ1-3; D gene uncertain. The CDR3 extends over 14 amino acids. Germline-derived CDR1 and CDR2 are PRHDT and FYEKMQ (reference sequence). Trimming took off 4 bases at V and 7 bases at J, with 14 bases between the two ends. The CDR3 DNA follows: TGTGCCAGCAGCTACTTCGGGCCCCAGAACACCATATATTTT. Protein: CASSYFGPQNTIYF.

V usage is TRBV2 and J usage is TRBJ2-3; 9 nucleotides match TRBD2. With V trimmed by 3 bases and J by 5 bases, 3 bases remained unmatched. In germline, CDR1 is SNHLY, CDR2 FYNNEI. This CDR3 has 14 residues. In DNA, the CDR3 is TGTGCCAGCAGTGAGAGTAGCGGGAGAGATACGCAGTATTTT. Translating gives CASSESSGRDTQYF.

The chain links TRBV24-1 to TRBJ2-5; 8 bases are shared with TRBD2. The CDR3 is made up of 17 amino acids. Germline V gene lookup returns CDR1 KGHDR and CDR2 SFDVKD. J was trimmed by 0 bases and V by 0 bases; bases with no gene match: 5. As DNA, the CDR3 is TGTGCCACCAGTGATTTGCGTGAGCGGGGGAACCAAGAGACCCAGTACTTC. It is translated as CATSDLRERGNQETQYF.

In this sample, this clone turned up a few times. The CDR3 DNA reads as TGTGCCAGCAGCGAGAGCGGGGGGGCTTTCAATGAGCAGTTCTTC. The encoded protein is CASSESGGAFNEQFF. The chain recombines TRBV9 with TRBJ2-1; 10 bases fit TRBD2. After removal of 3 bases from V and 6 bases from J, the junction contained 6 bases not matched to a gene. The CDR3 has 15 residues. CDR1 is SGDLS and CDR2 is YYNGEE in the germline V gene.

The chain uses TRBV4-3 and TRBJ2-1; 13 nucleotides match TRBD2. This CDR3 spans 17 amino acids. V shed 0 bases, J shed 6 bases, and the junction held 5 bases outside the gene matches. The germline V gene encodes CDR1 LGHNA and CDR2 YSLEER. The CDR3: CASSQERGLAGSNEQFF. CDR3 bases: TGCGCCAGCAGCCAAGAACGGGGACTAGCGGGGAGCAATGAGCAGTTCTTC.

The V call is TRBV11-3, the J call TRBJ2-3; D gene uncertain. Trimming removed 3 bases from V and 0 bases from J, with 13 bases in between. The CDR3 totals 16 residues. Germline V gene sequence: CDR1 SGHNT, CDR2 YENEEA. The CDR3, as DNA: TGTGCCAGCAGCTTTCGTCGAGCACAGAGCACAGATACGCAGTATTTT. It yields the protein CASSFRRAQSTDTQYF. Using reference TRBV11-3 and TRBJ2-3 for the parts outside the CDR3, the full variable domain is EAGVVQSPRYKIIEKKQPVAFWCNPISGHNTLYWYLQNLGQGPELLIRYENEEAVDDSQLPKDRFSAERLKGVDSTLKIQPAELGDSAVYLCASSFRRAQSTDTQYFGPGTRLTVL.